The 10 T cell receptor beta chains listed next were all sequenced from one sample in a study of blood T cell repertoires in COVID-19. Assay: immunoSEQ multiplex PCR; the TCRdb copy retains only in-frame clones and omits some. The table lists 200,000 to 300,000 clones, approximately 86% of them singletons. The sequenced sample was PBMCs or T cells enriched from blood (not recorded which). These receptors all stem from a woman between 40 and 55 years old with acute COVID-19.

In nucleotides, the CDR3 is TGTGCCAGCTCGGGCGGGAGTTCGCGCAATGAGCAGTTCTTC. As protein: CASSGGSSRNEQFF. The V call is TRBV2, the J call TRBJ2-1, with 7 bases that match TRBD2. This CDR3 is 14 amino acids long. Germline CDR1 and CDR2: SNHLY and FYNNEI. With 8 bases clipped from V and 6 bases from J, the junction kept 10 bases outside the gene matches.

Comment on this clone: Within the sample, other DNA sequences also encode this same CDR3. The gene calls are TRBV3-1 (or the pseudogene TRBV3-2) and TRBJ2-5, with D uncertain. The V end was cut by 3 bases, the J end by 1 base, with 6 bases between. Per germline, CDR1 LGHDT and CDR2 YNNKEL (reference sequence). The CDR3 is 13 amino acids. As DNA, the CDR3 is TGTGCCAGCAGCCAGTCACTCCAAGAGACCCAGTACTTC. Its protein is CASSQSLQETQYF.

The chain combines TRBV5-4 with TRBJ2-3, with 12 bases aligning to TRBD2. The CDR3 sequence is 16 residues long. The V gene's germline CDR1 is SGHNT and CDR2 YYREEE (reference sequence). V lost 4 bases, J lost 3 bases, and 6 bases stayed unmatched. This chain's CDR3 is CASSPSTSGSTDTQYF. CDR3 coding DNA: TGTGCCAGCAGCCCCTCGACTAGCGGGAGTACAGATACGCAGTATTTT.

This chain connects TRBV11-2 to TRBJ2-5; tentative D call: TRBD2 (6 bases). CDR3 size: 16 residues. Germline loops: CDR1 SGHAT, CDR2 FQNNGV. Trimming took off 2 bases at V and 7 bases at J, with 20 bases between the two ends. The CDR3 DNA follows: TGTGCCAGCAGCTTATATTCTAGTTCCGGGAGAGGGACCCAGTACTTC. The encoded protein is CASSLYSSSGRGTQYF. Full variable domain (remainder filled in from reference TRBV11-2 and TRBJ2-5): EAGVAQSPRYKIIEKRQSVAFWCNPISGHATLYWYQQILGQGPKLLIQFQNNGVVDDSQLPKDRFSAERLKGVDSTLKIQPAKLEDSAVYLCASSLYSSSGRGTQYFGPGTRLLVL.

The chain combines TRBV2 with TRBJ2-1; tentative D call: TRBD2 (6 bases). CDR3 size: 16 residues. Germline assignment: CDR1 SNHLY and CDR2 FYNNEI. Trimming removed 1 base at V and 8 bases at J, with 18 bases between. DNA of the CDR3: TGTGCCAGCAGTGAAGAGGGCGGGATGCTTCTCGATGAGCAGTTCTTC. Translation: CASSEEGGMLLDEQFF.

The gene calls are TRBV7-3 and TRBJ1-1; unclear D gene. Looked up from germline, CDR1 is SGHTA and CDR2 is FQGTGA. The germline V and J ends were trimmed by 5 bases and 1 base, with 11 bases remaining between them. CDR3 size: 14 residues. This CDR3 is CASSPGATNTEAFF. Written as DNA, the CDR3 is TGTGCCAGCAGCCCCGGTGCAACGAACACTGAAGCTTTCTTT.

This chain joins TRBV3-1 (or the pseudogene TRBV3-2) and TRBJ2-1; no definite D call. The CDR3 sequence is 14 residues long. The germline V gene has CDR1 LGHDT and CDR2 YNNKEL (reference sequence). Trimming shortened V by 1 base and J by 6 bases, and 10 bases separated the two germline ends. This CDR3 reads CASSQGRGANEQFF. For the CDR3, the DNA is TGTGCCAGCAGCCAAGGGAGAGGAGCCAATGAGCAGTTCTTC.

The CDR3 is CASSTPHGAEFF. The CDR3 DNA follows: TGTGCCAGCAGTACCCCCCACGGTGCGGAGTTCTTC. The genes are TRBV6-2 or TRBV6-3 and TRBJ2-1; no clear D gene. V was pared by 5 bases and J by 14 bases, with 16 bases between. The germline CDR1 and CDR2 sequences are MNHEY and SVGEGT. The CDR3 has 12 amino acids.

The rearrangement joins TRBV27 to TRBJ1-1; a weak D match, TRBD1 (5 bases). Germline V gives CDR1 MNHEY, CDR2 SMNVEV (reference sequence). The V and J ends lost 10 bases and 0 bases respectively, with 12 bases between them. This CDR3 contains 13 residues. The CDR3 protein is CATKTEMNTEAFF. The CDR3, as DNA: TGTGCCACCAAGACAGAGATGAACACTGAAGCTTTCTTT.

The CDR3 here is CASSRGQGVYEQYF. The CDR3 nucleotides read TGTGCCAGCAGCAGAGGACAGGGGGTCTACGAGCAGTACTTC. V and J are TRBV5-6 and TRBJ2-7, with 10 bases lining up with TRBD1. The CDR3 is 14 amino acids. The V segment lost 4 bases and the J segment 3 bases; nucleotides outside the gene matches: 4. Germline CDR1 is SGHDT and CDR2 is YYEEEE.